This record covers a single TCR beta chain. These data originate in a study of blood T cell repertoires in COVID-19. On the study more broadly: Whether acute or convalescent, the COVID-19 samples came from the United States, Italy and Spain. PBMCs, B-cell-depleted T cells, or T cells provided the cDNA or gDNA that made up the material.

The CDR3 spans 14 residues. V dropped 4 bases and J dropped 2 bases, with 9 bases sitting between them. Germline V CDR1 and CDR2: KGHSH, LQKENI. In the source study's methods: Counts of nucleated cells, estimated from reference gene primer amplification, were obtained. Data came from immunoSEQ multiplex PCR; TCRdb stores just in-frame clones and leaves some out. V and J calls and clone size come straight from that table; D and trimming were deduced from the DNA. The sample consists of 65,000 or so clones, about 81% of them appearing once. This chain links TRBV18 with TRBJ1-3; D is possibly TRBD1 (6 bases). Sample: peripheral blood. This TCR was recovered from a man aged 80 or over with acute or convalescent COVID-19. The CDR3 protein is CASSLQGTGNTIYF. The CDR3 DNA reads as TGTGCCAGCTCACTCCAGGGGACTGGAAACACCATATATTTT.